The 21 T cell receptor beta chains below all came from one sample that was sequenced in a study of cytomegalovirus exposure and HLA in healthy donors. The PCR made use of 60 Vbeta and 13 Jbeta primers. Profiling relied on immunoSEQ multiplex PCR, and the TCRdb table lists in-frame clones only, not all of them. The sample lists over 150,000 clones, roughly 86% occurring once. The sequenced sample was PBMCs. These receptors came from a girl under 18 in good health and CMV-seropositive.

This chain uses TRBV9 with TRBJ2-3, with D possibly TRBD2 on 5 matching bases. The CDR3 loop spans 14 amino acids. V was clipped by 0 bases and J by 6 bases, with 11 bases between them. Germline-derived CDR1 and CDR2 are SGDLS and YYNGEE. CDR3 bases: TGTGCCAGCAGCGTAGGAGGGTCCCCCGATACGCAGTATTTT. Amino acids: CASSVGGSPDTQYF.

V is TRBV10-3 and J is TRBJ1-1; 10 bases map to TRBD1. Germline CDR1 reads ENHRY; CDR2 reads SYGVKD. With V trimmed by 4 bases and J by 0 bases, 5 bases remained unmatched. CDR3 length: 16 amino acids. This CDR3 is CAISGGQGLLNTEAFF. As DNA, the CDR3 is TGTGCCATCAGTGGGGGACAGGGGCTCTTGAACACTGAAGCTTTCTTT.

This chain uses TRBV6-5 with TRBJ1-1; D might be TRBD1 (5 bases). Between the trimmed V and J ends, which lost 5 bases and 5 bases, there was a span of 12 bases. CDR3 length: 13 amino acids. The germline gives CDR1 MNHEY, CDR2 SVGAGI. CDR3 loop: CASSRTGGTEAFF. In DNA, the CDR3 is TGTGCCAGCAGTCGGACGGGGGGTACTGAAGCTTTCTTT.

Only a few counts were recorded for this clone. V is TRBV28 and J is TRBJ1-2; D gene uncertain. The CDR3 runs 15 residues. Deletions cut 3 bases from V and 4 bases from J, with 15 bases between. Germline V gives CDR1 MDHEN, CDR2 SYDVKM. This CDR3 reads CASSLGSERAYGYTF. For the CDR3, the DNA is TGTGCCAGCAGTTTGGGCAGTGAGAGGGCCTATGGCTACACCTTC.

V is TRBV6-1 and J is TRBJ2-2, with a weak D call TRBD2 (7 bases). The CDR3 runs to 18 residues. V lost 4 bases and J lost 7, with 25 bases in between. Germline values: CDR1 MNHNS, CDR2 SASEGT. The CDR3 loop reads CASSVLPLWEGGGGELFF. The CDR3 nucleotides read TGTGCCAGCAGTGTACTACCCCTCTGGGAGGGGGGGGGCGGGGAGCTGTTTTTT.

This sequence joins TRBV18 and TRBJ2-3; 9 bases align to TRBD2. After removal of 1 base from V and 2 bases from J, the junction contained 4 bases not matched to a gene. There are 16 residues in the CDR3. Germline V gives CDR1 KGHSH, CDR2 LQKENI. The CDR3 region has the DNA TGTGCCAGCTCACCACTAGGACTAGCGACCACAGATACGCAGTATTTT. This sequence encodes CASSPLGLATTDTQYF.

CDR3 sequence: CASSFTALRMISNSPLHF. CDR3 coding DNA: TGTGCCAGCAGCTTTACCGCCCTCAGAATGATATCTAATTCACCCCTCCACTTT. The chain uses TRBV5-4 and TRBJ1-6, with no clear D. Germline V gives CDR1 SGHNT, CDR2 YYREEE (reference sequence). Trimming took off 2 bases at V and 6 bases at J, with 21 bases between the two ends. The CDR3 is 18 residues long. The full variable domain, its missing parts supplied by reference TRBV5-4 and TRBJ1-6, is ETGVTQSPTHLIKTRGQQVTLRCSSQSGHNTVSWYQQALGQGPQFIFQYYREEENGRGNFPPRFSGLQFPNYSSELNVNALELDDSALYLCASSFTALRMISNSPLHFGNGTRLTVT.

The genes are TRBV11-2 and TRBJ2-7, with no clear D. V gave up 1 base and J gave up 2 bases, with 12 bases separating them. The V gene's germline CDR1 is SGHAT and CDR2 FQNNGV. CDR3 length equals 15 residues. Here the CDR3 DNA reads TGTGCCAGCAGCTTAGTACGAACACCCCCCTACGAGCAGTACTTC. Encoded protein: CASSLVRTPPYEQYF.

The genes are TRBV27 and TRBJ1-1; perhaps TRBD1 as D (6 bases). The CDR3 is made up of 15 amino acids. The germline CDR1 and CDR2 sequences are MNHEY and SMNVEV (reference sequence). V lost 5 bases to trimming and J lost 1 base, with 14 bases between them. The CDR3 nucleotides are TGTGCCAGCAGTCCAGGGGTCCCGGAGAACACTGAAGCTTTCTTT. Its protein product is CASSPGVPENTEAFF.

A single count supports this clone. The CDR3 spells CASSQGRIRGARTDTQYF. In DNA form, the CDR3 reads TGCGCCAGCAGCCAAGGAAGGATCCGGGGGGCCCGCACAGATACGCAGTATTTT. The chain recombines TRBV4-1 with TRBJ2-3; the D gene is possibly TRBD2 (7 bases). This CDR3 has 18 amino acids. Germline values: CDR1 MGHRA, CDR2 YSYEKL. The ends were cut back, 1 base at V and 1 base at J, with 18 bases in the middle.

The V and J genes are TRBV5-8 and TRBJ2-7; 7 bases are shared with TRBD1. This CDR3 comprises 15 residues. Germline-derived CDR1 and CDR2 are SGHTS and YDEGEE. V was pared by 5 bases and J by 3 bases, with 11 bases of the junction left unmatched. The CDR3 coding sequence is TGTGCCAGCAGATCCGGACAGGAAACACTCTACGAGCAGTACTTC. Its protein is CASRSGQETLYEQYF.

The V call is TRBV11-3, the J call TRBJ2-3, with 8 bases aligning to TRBD1. V was clipped by 5 bases and J by 3 bases; unmatched bases: 4. The CDR3 runs 14 residues. Germline V gene sequence: CDR1 SGHNT, CDR2 YENEEA. CDR3 region: CASSNDRGTDTQYF. The CDR3 nucleotides read TGTGCCAGCAGCAACGACAGGGGTACAGATACGCAGTATTTT.

This clone was observed a handful of times. Distinct nucleotide sequences in the sample also encode this CDR3. The chain has TRBV5-1 and TRBJ1-1; D remains ambiguous. V shed 0 bases and J shed 1 base, with 7 bases lying between them. The CDR3 totals 14 residues. CDR1 and CDR2 from the germline V gene are SGHRS and YFSETQ. CDR3 loop: CASSLEAGNTEAFF. The CDR3, as DNA: TGCGCCAGCAGCTTGGAGGCAGGGAACACTGAAGCTTTCTTT.

The V and J genes are TRBV27 and TRBJ1-6, with D perhaps matching TRBD1 (5 bases). The V end lost 5 bases, the J end lost 14 bases, and 16 bases lay between the germline ends. The germline gives CDR1 MNHEY, CDR2 SMNVEV (reference sequence). This CDR3 is 13 amino acids long. DNA of the CDR3: TGTGCCAGCAGTCCGCGGGGGTCTGGGGCCCTCCACTTT. It codes for CASSPRGSGALHF.

V is TRBV25-1 and J is TRBJ2-7, with 7 nucleotides matching TRBD1. In germline, CDR1 is MGHDK, CDR2 SYGVNS. This CDR3 spans 12 amino acids. Losses at the gene ends were 7 bases for V and 1 base for J; bases not matched to a gene: 1. Written as DNA, the CDR3 is TGTGCCAGCACGACAGGGTCCTACGAGCAGTACTTC. It encodes CASTTGSYEQYF.

The chain couples TRBV27 to TRBJ2-5; tentative D call: TRBD2 (7 bases). The DNA end favors TRBJ2-7, so the J call may be wrong. Germline CDR1 MNHEY, CDR2 SMNVEV (reference sequence). The CDR3 spans 15 residues. This chain's CDR3 is CASSLRGGATYEQYF. The CDR3 DNA sequence: TGTGCCAGCAGTTTAAGGGGGGGCGCTACCTACGAGCAGTACTTC.

The chain combines TRBV6-5 with TRBJ1-1, with D possibly being TRBD1 (6 bases). Trimming took 1 base from V and 1 from J, leaving 10 bases between them. Germline lookup yields CDR1 MNHEY and CDR2 SVGAGI. The CDR3 totals 15 residues. The CDR3 protein is CASSYYGQRNTEAFF. CDR3 nucleotides: TGTGCCAGCAGTTACTACGGACAGAGGAACACTGAAGCTTTCTTT.

The chain employs TRBV6-5 and TRBJ1-1, with D possibly matching TRBD1 (5 bases). V gave up 1 base and J gave up 9 bases, with 6 bases separating them. Germline V gives CDR1 MNHEY, CDR2 SVGAGI. The CDR3 runs 11 residues. The CDR3 reads CASSYYRKAFF. Written as DNA, the CDR3 is TGTGCCAGCAGTTACTACAGGAAAGCTTTCTTT.

The chain recombines TRBV6-1 with TRBJ2-1, with unresolved D. Trimming cost V 1 base and J 1 base, with 5 bases left between them. Germline V gives CDR1 MNHNS, CDR2 SASEGT. The CDR3 runs to 14 residues. The CDR3 spells CASSEDASYNEQFF. CDR3 bases: TGTGCCAGCAGTGAAGACGCGTCCTACAATGAGCAGTTCTTC.

The V call is TRBV5-4, the J call TRBJ2-2, with 8 bases aligning to TRBD1. Germline values: CDR1 SGHNT, CDR2 YYREEE (reference sequence). The CDR3 contains 17 residues. J lost 5 bases, V lost 4 bases, and 13 bases had no gene match. The CDR3 sequence: CASSPSFGQGRTGELFF. The DNA for the CDR3 is TGTGCCAGCAGCCCCTCCTTTGGACAGGGTCGAACCGGGGAGCTGTTTTTT.

This clone was picked up one time. The genes are TRBV7-2 and TRBJ2-2; a possible D gene is TRBD2 (5 bases). The CDR3 totals 14 residues. Germline V CDR1 and CDR2: SGHTA, FQGNSA. The germline V and J ends were trimmed by 5 bases and 2 bases, with 9 bases remaining between them. The CDR3 DNA follows: TGTGCCAGCAGCCCCGGGGTTAACACCGGGGAGCTGTTTTTT. It yields the protein CASSPGVNTGELFF.